The 9 T cell receptor beta chains in this list originate from one sample, sequenced in a study of blood T cells in healthy people across ages. Using a J-beta primer mix together with a sample-barcoded 5' primer, a second PCR was run for roughly 7 to 12 cycles. TCRdb re-analysed the 5' RACE reads in MiXCR, keeping a single row per CDR3 protein. The data show over a million distinct CDR3 sequences, around 45% seen once. Specimen: blood. Receptors originate from a woman aged 55 to 70 in good health.

This clonotype was detected only a few times. The chain uses TRBV12-3 or TRBV12-4 and TRBJ2-7; TRBD1 is a possible D gene (5 bases). The CDR3 spans 18 residues. Trimming removed 6 bases at V and 3 bases at J, with 27 bases between. The CDR3 coding sequence is TGTGCCAGCAGCCCGGTCCGGACATCAGAATGGTCTATCTACGAGCAGTACTTC. Translation: CASSPVRTSEWSIYEQYF.

In this sample, this clonotype turned up a few times. V and J are TRBV12-3 or TRBV12-4 and TRBJ2-5; 7 bases are shared with TRBD1. V lost 3 bases to trimming and J lost 5 bases; unmatched junction nucleotides: 9. CDR3 length: 15 amino acids. The DNA of the CDR3 is TGTGCCAGCAGTTTGCTCCTTGACAGGGTTGAGACCCAGTACTTC. Its protein is CASSLLLDRVETQYF.

The chain is built from TRBV2 and TRBJ2-5, with 10 bases identical to TRBD2. The CDR3 length is 16 residues. Germline CDR1 is SNHLY and CDR2 is FYNNEI. Trimming removed 4 bases from V and 5 bases from J; junction bases left unmatched: 10. The DNA of the CDR3 is TGTGCCAGCAGTGTTGGGCTAGCGGGAGAGGTGGAGACCCAGTACTTC. Its protein product is CASSVGLAGEVETQYF.

The rearrangement uses TRBV12-3 or TRBV12-4 and TRBJ2-5, with 11 nucleotides matching TRBD1. The DNA matches TRBJ2-7 better at its end, which makes the J call doubtful. The CDR3 extends over 13 amino acids. The DNA of the CDR3 is TGTGCCAGCAGGGCGGGACAGGGGGACGAGCAGTACTTC. It encodes CASRAGQGDEQYF.

The gene calls are TRBV7-2 and TRBJ2-3, with 9 bases aligning to TRBD2. V trimming: 4 bases; J trimming: 5 bases; junction bases outside the gene matches: 10. Per the germline V gene, CDR1 is SGHTA and CDR2 is FQGNSA. The length of the CDR3 is 16 residues. CDR3 residues: CASSSVTGGRGDTQYF. The CDR3 bases are TGTGCCAGCAGCTCAGTAACGGGCGGGAGGGGAGATACGCAGTATTTT.

This chain uses TRBV7-9 with TRBJ1-1; the D is unclear. V lost 5 bases to trimming and J lost 12 bases, with 19 bases between them. The CDR3 is 13 amino acids. Germline V gene lookup returns CDR1 SEHNR and CDR2 FQNEAQ (reference sequence). For the CDR3, the DNA is TGTGCCAGCAGCCCTTACACGGGGTCTAAGCCTTTCTTT. This encodes CASSPYTGSKPFF.

This clonotype was counted many times. The CDR3 bases are TGTGCCAGCACCCCTAGAGGGCCGGACTCTTTCAGCTCTGGGGCCAACGTCCTGACTTTC. It encodes CASTPRGPDSFSSGANVLTF. This chain links TRBV7-2 with TRBJ2-6; possibly TRBD2 for D (5 bases). Between the trimmed V and J ends, which lost 7 bases and 0 bases, there was a span of 25 bases. Germline V gene sequence: CDR1 SGHTA, CDR2 FQGNSA. The CDR3 covers 20 residues.

The chain links TRBV25-1 to TRBJ1-1; TRBD1 might be the D (5 bases). V was clipped by 2 bases and J by 1 base, with 11 bases between them. CDR3 length: 15 amino acids. The germline V gene encodes CDR1 MGHDK and CDR2 SYGVNS. CDR3 amino acids: CASSEMGTANTEAFF. In DNA, the CDR3 is TGTGCCAGCAGTGAAATGGGGACGGCGAACACTGAAGCTTTCTTT.

Only one count was recorded for this clonotype. The chain recombines TRBV6-5 with TRBJ1-2; D not resolved. CDR3 length: 16 amino acids. The V and J ends lost 0 bases and 4 bases respectively, with 15 bases between them. Germline V gene data show CDR1 as MNHEY and CDR2 as SVGAGI. Here the CDR3 DNA reads TGTGCCAGCAGTTACTCTGGGATCCGTACAGCCTATGGCTACACCTTC. This codes for CASSYSGIRTAYGYTF.